This TCR beta chain was profiled in a study of blood T cell repertoires in COVID-19. Overall study: Samples came from the United States, Italy and Spain, spanning acute and convalescent COVID-19.

Residents of 20 to 25 US areas, aged roughly 18 to 95 years, made up the participants. CDR3 length: 15 amino acids. V lost 2 bases and J 3 bases, leaving 11 bases between the germline ends. The germline gives CDR1 MGHRA, CDR2 YSYEKL. The table came from immunoSEQ multiplex PCR; TCRdb's copy has only in-frame clones and leaves some out. The sample has 95,000 to 150,000 clones; about 83% are singletons. The chain carries TRBV4-1 and TRBJ1-5; possible D gene TRBD1, 5 bases. This clonotype was sampled from a young woman who had recovered from COVID-19. Specimen: PBMCs or T cells enriched from blood (not recorded which). The CDR3 bases are TGCGCCAGCAGCCAATCCCGGGGGAACAATCAGCCCCAGCATTTT. Amino acids: CASSQSRGNNQPQHF.